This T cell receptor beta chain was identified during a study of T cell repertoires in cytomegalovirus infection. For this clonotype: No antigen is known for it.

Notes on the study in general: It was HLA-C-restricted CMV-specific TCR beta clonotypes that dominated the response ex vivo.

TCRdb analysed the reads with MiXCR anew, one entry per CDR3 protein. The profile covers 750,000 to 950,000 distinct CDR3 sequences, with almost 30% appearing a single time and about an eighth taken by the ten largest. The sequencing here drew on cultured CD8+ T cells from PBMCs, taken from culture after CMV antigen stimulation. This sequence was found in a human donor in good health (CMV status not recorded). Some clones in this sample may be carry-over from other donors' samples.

The CDR3 region is CASSVEGTSSDTQYF. Here the CDR3 DNA reads TGTGCCAGCAGCGTAGAAGGGACTAGCTCTGATACGCAGTATTTT. The chain couples TRBV9 to TRBJ2-3; 9 positions agree with TRBD2. The CDR3 is 15 residues long. With 0 bases clipped from V and 6 bases from J, the junction kept 5 bases outside the gene matches. Germline V gene lookup returns CDR1 SGDLS and CDR2 YYNGEE.